This T cell receptor beta chain comes out of a study of CD8 T cells in Susac syndrome. RNA was extracted with the RNeasy kit, and a quantity of 0.5 to 1 ug was reverse transcribed using random hexamers. Multiplex immunoSEQ PCR targeted 54 Vbeta and 13 Jbeta TCR beta segments. TCRdb re-derived calls from the immunoSEQ multiplex PCR reads in MiXCR, one entry per CDR3 protein. The sample consists of roughly 190,000 distinct CDR3 sequences, over 85% of them appearing once. This clonotype was picked up one time. An end of the junction differs from the germline gene, which may be a read error. TCR beta sequences were obtained from blood CD8+ and CD4+ T cells. Healthy donors matched for age and sex were used as controls. Germline CDR1 and CDR2: SGHNT and YENEEA. This CDR3 spans 15 amino acids.

This receptor was taken from a human donor in good health. The V gene is TRBV11-3, the J gene TRBJ2-5, with a weak D call TRBD1 (5 bases). Sequencing input: CD4+ T cells from PBMCs. Here the CDR3 reads CASSFGHSSQETQYF. In DNA, the CDR3 is TGTGCTAGCAGCTTCGGACACTCATCCCAAGAGACCCAGTACTTC. Full variable domain (missing parts from reference TRBV11-3 and TRBJ2-5): EAGVVQSPRYKIIEKKQPVAFWCNPISGHNTLYWYLQNLGQGPELLIRYENEEAVDDSQLPKDRFSAERLKGVDSTLKIQPAELGDSAVYLCASSFGHSSQETQYFGPGTRLLVL.